This TCR beta chain was captured by sequencing in a study of immune evolution from preneoplasia to lung adenocarcinoma. Germline CDR1 and CDR2: LGHNA and YNFKEQ. V was cut by 1 base and J by 0 bases, with 16 bases left in between. This CDR3 comprises 17 residues. To note about this clone: Its antigen is currently unknown.

Measured with immunoSEQ multiplex PCR; TCRdb has only the in-frame clones, and not every one. Of fewer than 4,500 clones in the sample, approximately 70% were seen once. Findings of the study overall: Normal lung had the highest top T cell clone frequencies.

Macro-dissection enriched premalignant or tumor cells before nucleic acid extraction. Sequencing used FFPE minimally invasive lung adenocarcinoma tissue. This chain uses TRBV4-2 with TRBJ2-7; tentatively, D is TRBD1 or TRBD2 (5 bases each). The TCR was taken from a person aged 60 to 85 with lung adenocarcinoma. The CDR3 region is CASSQVWTEGPSYEQYF. The CDR3, as DNA: TGTGCCAGCAGCCAAGTCTGGACCGAGGGACCCTCCTACGAGCAGTACTTC.